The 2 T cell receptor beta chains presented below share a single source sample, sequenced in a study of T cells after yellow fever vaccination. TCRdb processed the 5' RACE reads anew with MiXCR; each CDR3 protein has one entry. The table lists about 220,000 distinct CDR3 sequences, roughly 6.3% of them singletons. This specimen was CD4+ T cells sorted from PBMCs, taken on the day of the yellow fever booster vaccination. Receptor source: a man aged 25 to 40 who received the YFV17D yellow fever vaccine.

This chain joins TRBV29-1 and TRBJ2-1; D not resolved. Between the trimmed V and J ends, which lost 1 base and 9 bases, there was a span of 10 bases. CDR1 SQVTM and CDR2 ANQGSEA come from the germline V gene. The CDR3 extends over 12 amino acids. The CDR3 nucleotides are TGCAGCGTTGAAGTGGGTACAGTTGAGCAGTTCTTC. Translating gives CSVEVGTVEQFF.

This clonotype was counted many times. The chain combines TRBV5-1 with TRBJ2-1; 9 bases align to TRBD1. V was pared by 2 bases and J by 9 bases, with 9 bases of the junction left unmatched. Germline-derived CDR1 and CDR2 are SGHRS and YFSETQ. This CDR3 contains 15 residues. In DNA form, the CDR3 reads TGCGCCAGCAGCTTCCAGGGGACAGGGAATAGTGAGCAGTTCTTC. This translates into CASSFQGTGNSEQFF.